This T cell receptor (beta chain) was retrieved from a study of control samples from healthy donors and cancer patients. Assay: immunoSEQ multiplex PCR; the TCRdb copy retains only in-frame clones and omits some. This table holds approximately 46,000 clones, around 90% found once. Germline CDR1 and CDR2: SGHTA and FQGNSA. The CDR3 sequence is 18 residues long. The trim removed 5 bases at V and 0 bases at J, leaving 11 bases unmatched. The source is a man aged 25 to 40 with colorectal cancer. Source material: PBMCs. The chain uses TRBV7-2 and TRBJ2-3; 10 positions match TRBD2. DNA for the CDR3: TGTGCCAGCAGCCAGCGGGGGGGATCGAATCCTAGCACAGATACGCAGTATTTT. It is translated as CASSQRGGSNPSTDTQYF. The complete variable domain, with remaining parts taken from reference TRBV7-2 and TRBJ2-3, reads GAGVSQSPSNKVTEKGKDVELRCDPISGHTALYWYRQSLGQGLEFLIYFQGNSAPDKSGLPSDRFSAERTGGSVSTLTIQRTQQEDSAVYLCASSQRGGSNPSTDTQYFGPGTRLTVL.